This T cell receptor beta chain was observed in a study of Ad26.COV2.S vaccination and SARS-CoV-2 variants. Study in general: Donor was assigned to the Ad26.COV2.S arm of trial COV1001.

Treatment: around 19 received Ad26.COV2.S at low or high dose, single or two shots; about 5 received placebo; per-sample allocation not given. At day 63 after the first vaccine or placebo injection, samples were drawn. Expressing Wuhan-strain SARS-CoV-2 spike, an Ad26 vector served as the vaccine. In germline, CDR1 is SGHTA, CDR2 FQGNSA. The CDR3 is made up of 13 amino acids. Deletions cut 3 bases from V and 3 bases from J, with 9 bases between. Clones were sequenced by immunoSEQ multiplex PCR, and TCRdb holds only the in-frame ones, with some missing. The sample holds approximately 340,000 clones; approximately 81% are singletons and the top ten take 3% to 4%.

The sample consisted of peripheral blood, taken in a trial of Ad26.COV2.S vaccine versus placebo. This receptor was obtained from a person aged 18 to 65 who received the Ad26.COV2.S COVID-19 vaccine or a placebo. The chain combines TRBV7-2 with TRBJ2-7; no definite D call. CDR3 coding DNA: TGTGCCAGCAGCTTCGCCCTGCGCTACGAGCAGTACTTC. Protein: CASSFALRYEQYF.